The 13 T cell receptor beta chains below come from one sample, sequenced in a study of T cells in Graves' hyperthyroidism and ophthalmopathy. RNA transcripts yielded amplified TCR beta CDR3 regions. The primer set for the first-round RT-PCR of the TCR CDR3 was HTBI. MiXCR was run by TCRdb on the multiplex PCR reads, yielding one entry per CDR3 protein. Among some 550,000 distinct CDR3 sequences listed, roughly 20% were seen once. Sequencing was performed on blood. These TCRs come from a man aged 18 to 35 with Graves' hyperthyroidism.

This clonotype was seen repeatedly, ten times or more. J is TRBJ2-2 and V is TRBV27; 7 bases fit TRBD1. This CDR3 is 14 amino acids long. Germline V gene lookup returns CDR1 MNHEY and CDR2 SMNVEV (reference sequence). J was trimmed by 6 bases and V by 4 bases; bases with no gene match: 5. The CDR3 DNA follows: TGTGCCAGCAGTTCCCTAGACAGGGCCGGGGAGCTGTTTTTT. Protein: CASSSLDRAGELFF.

This clonotype came up a few times. A much larger clone differs from this one at a single base, so this may be a read error. V and J are TRBV12-3 or TRBV12-4 and TRBJ2-5; weak D call: TRBD1 (5 bases). V lost 3 bases, J lost 2 bases, and 10 bases lay in between. There are 14 residues in the CDR3. The DNA of the CDR3 is TGTGCCAGCAGTTTCAACAGGAGACAAGAGACCCAGTACTTC. Its protein product is CASSFNRRQETQYF.

This clonotype was seen many times. This chain links TRBV7-9 with TRBJ1-1; D unresolved. This CDR3 has 13 amino acids. The V gene lost 5 bases and the J gene lost 4 bases, with 11 bases spanning the gap. Germline values: CDR1 SEHNR, CDR2 FQNEAQ (reference sequence). The CDR3 spells CASSPAAGTEAFF. The DNA for the CDR3 is TGTGCCAGCAGCCCCGCGGCGGGCACTGAAGCTTTCTTT.

CDR3: CASSWVERETQYF. The CDR3 bases are TGTGCCAGCTCATGGGTAGAGCGCGAGACCCAGTACTTC. V gene TRBV18 combines with J gene TRBJ2-5, with D unclear. V was pared by 5 bases and J by 5 bases, with 12 bases between. This CDR3 is 13 amino acids long. Germline CDR1 is KGHSH and CDR2 is LQKENI.

The CDR3 nucleotides read TGTGCCAGCAGTTTCCCCACAAAGGGTGGAAACTATGGCTACACCTTC. This sequence encodes CASSFPTKGGNYGYTF. This rearrangement joins TRBV12-3 or TRBV12-4 to TRBJ1-2; D is undetermined. This CDR3 is 16 amino acids long. V lost 3 bases, J lost 2 bases, and 16 bases lay in between.

This clonotype was recorded at least ten times. The rearrangement joins TRBV28 to TRBJ2-7; D call uncertain. V was trimmed by 8 bases and J by 1 base, leaving 12 bases between them. The CDR3 sequence is 13 residues long. In germline, CDR1 is MDHEN, CDR2 SYDVKM. For the CDR3, the DNA is TGTGCCAGCTCCTCCCGTTCTTCCTACGAGCAGTACTTC. Protein: CASSSRSSYEQYF.

In this sample, this clonotype turned up many times. The chain joins TRBV6-5 to TRBJ1-2, with D possibly matching TRBD1 (5 bases). The V end lost 3 bases, the J end lost 4 bases, and 9 bases lay between the germline ends. CDR3 length: 13 amino acids. CDR1 MNHEY and CDR2 SVGAGI come from the germline V gene. CDR3 region: CASSYLQGYGYTF. The CDR3 coding sequence is TGTGCCAGCAGTTATCTGCAGGGCTATGGCTACACCTTC.

The gene calls are TRBV6-4 and TRBJ2-3; 12 bases map to TRBD2. Looked up from germline, CDR1 is MRHNA and CDR2 is SNTAGT. The CDR3 runs 16 residues. Germline trimming cut 11 bases from V and 2 bases from J; bases unmatched to any gene: 11. The DNA of the CDR3 is TGTGCCGGCGCCGAACTAGCGGGGGGACCCACAGATACGCAGTATTTT. This encodes CAGAELAGGPTDTQYF.

This clonotype occurred a few times. The chain is built from TRBV12-3 or TRBV12-4 and TRBJ2-2, with D uncertain. This CDR3 has 13 amino acids. The ends were cut back, 4 bases at V and 6 bases at J, with 9 bases in the middle. Written as DNA, the CDR3 is TGTGCCAGCAGTTCTTTGAGTCCCGGGGAGCTGTTTTTT. Its translation: CASSSLSPGELFF.

This clonotype has a count of ten or more. The chain joins TRBV30 to TRBJ1-5; D perhaps matches TRBD1 (5 bases). Germline V CDR1 and CDR2: GTSNPN, SVGIG (reference sequence). Trimming removed 0 bases at V and 5 bases at J, with 8 bases between. This CDR3 is 13 amino acids long. CDR3 loop: CAWSVGTDQPQHF. The CDR3 bases are TGTGCCTGGAGTGTGGGGACGGATCAGCCCCAGCATTTT.

The table lists this clonotype with a few counts. The V call is TRBV14, the J call TRBJ2-7, with TRBD1 matching 9 bases. Trimming removed 2 bases from V and 5 bases from J; junction bases left unmatched: 10. The CDR3 is made up of 16 amino acids. Germline CDR1 reads SGHDN; CDR2 reads FVKESK. The CDR3 DNA is TGTGCCAGCAGCCAACTACCGGGACAGGGAGCCCACGAGCAGTACTTC. This gives the protein CASSQLPGQGAHEQYF.

This clonotype was detected ten times or more. The chain's CDR3 is CASSPGTGSWNTEAFF. The CDR3 region has the DNA TGTGCCAGCAGTCCCGGGACAGGGTCCTGGAACACTGAAGCTTTCTTT. The genes are TRBV12-3 or TRBV12-4 and TRBJ1-1, with 9 bases lining up with TRBD1. This CDR3 comprises 16 residues. V gave up 5 bases and J gave up 1 base; unmatched junction bases: 8.

This clonotype was picked up many times. This sequence joins TRBV10-2 and TRBJ1-1, with 10 bases aligning to TRBD1. This CDR3 is built from 16 residues. Germline V gene sequence: CDR1 WSHSY, CDR2 SAAADI. V shed 3 bases, J shed 5 bases, and the junction held 9 bases outside the gene matches. For the CDR3, the DNA is TGCGCCAGCAGTGAATGGGACAGGGGTCCATCAACTGAAGCTTTCTTT. Translated: CASSEWDRGPSTEAFF.